A selection of T cell receptor beta chains follows, all from one sample in a study of blood T cell repertoires in COVID-19. Generated by immunoSEQ multiplex PCR, the TCRdb table keeps only in-frame clones and is missing some. The data hold approximately 190,000 clones, with 80% to 85% observed a single time. Sequenced material: peripheral blood. Source of these receptors: a woman in her forties with acute or convalescent COVID-19. Each CDR3 is given with its conserved first and last residue. The D gene is left open where the match is weak. Only some rows state a clone size, as once, few, many or a class for expanded clones.

CDR3aa	CDR3nt	abundance	j_gene	v_gene	d_gene
CASSQQGQGTDTQYF	TGTGCCAGCAGCCAACAGGGGCAGGGCACAGATACGCAGTATTTT	once	TRBJ2-3	TRBV14	.
CASSDYYEQYF	TGTGCCAGCAGTGATTACTACGAGCAGTACTTC	once	TRBJ2-7	TRBV6-1	.
CAWSLNNQPQHF	TGTGCCTGGAGTCTTAACAATCAGCCCCAGCATTTT	.	TRBJ1-5	TRBV30	.
CASRNSSMDSIMNTEAFF	TGTGCCAGCAGGAACTCTTCTATGGACAGCATCATGAACACTGAAGCTTTCTTT	few	TRBJ1-1	TRBV6-4	.
CASSPIGGVGEQFF	TGTGCCAGCAGCCCGATCGGGGGGGTTGGGGAGCAGTTCTTC	once	TRBJ2-1	TRBV3-1/TRBV3-2	TRBD2
CASSLETFRGGYTF	TGTGCCAGCAGCTTGGAGACCTTTAGAGGAGGCTACACCTTC	.	TRBJ1-2	TRBV5-4	.
CASSRTSGGSNEQFF	TGTGCCAGCAGCCGAACTAGCGGGGGTTCCAATGAGCAGTTCTTC	.	TRBJ2-1	TRBV5-4	TRBD2
CASSPRSGGETQYF	TGTGCCAGCAGTCCGCGTAGCGGGGGCGAGACCCAGTACTTC	.	TRBJ2-5	TRBV27	TRBD2
CASSGQPSGANVLTF	TGTGCCAGCAGCGGACAGCCCTCTGGGGCCAACGTCCTGACTTTC	few	TRBJ2-6	TRBV6-5	.
CASSYGTGNQPQHF	TGTGCCAGCAGTTACGGGACAGGGAATCAGCCCCAGCATTTT	.	TRBJ1-5	TRBV28	TRBD1
CASSSIAGGSTDTQYF	TGCGCCAGCAGCTCAATAGCGGGGGGCTCCACAGATACGCAGTATTTT	.	TRBJ2-3	TRBV5-1	TRBD2
CASSLGGGGNEQFF	TGTGCCAGCAGTTTGGGAGGGGGGGGAAATGAGCAGTTCTTC	.	TRBJ2-1	TRBV27	.
CASIPAGLDYGYTF	TGTGCCAGCATCCCGGCGGGTCTTGACTATGGCTACACCTTC	.	TRBJ1-2	TRBV6-5	.
CASSQERGPGNTIYF	TGCGCCAGCAGCCAAGAGCGGGGACCTGGAAACACCATATATTTT	.	TRBJ1-3	TRBV4-1	.
CASSLNRGYGYTF	TGTGCCAGCAGCTTAAACAGGGGTTACGGCTACACCTTC	few	TRBJ1-2	TRBV7-3	TRBD1
CASSLSPPTPVGGSNEQYF	TGTGCCAGCTCACTGAGTCCCCCAACCCCAGTGGGAGGGTCCAACGAGCAGTACTTC	.	TRBJ2-7	TRBV18	TRBD2
CASSDSGPLSEQYF	TGTGCCAGCAGTGATAGCGGCCCCTTATCAGAGCAGTACTTC	.	TRBJ2-7	TRBV2	.
CASSEARDRGFYEQYF	TGTGCCAGCAGTGAAGCGCGGGACAGGGGGTTCTACGAGCAGTACTTC	.	TRBJ2-7	TRBV2	TRBD1
CASSESWAGEAFF	TGCGCCAGCAGTGAGTCCTGGGCAGGCGAAGCTTTCTTT	.	TRBJ1-1	TRBV10-2	.
CASSLDAGPDTEAFF	TGTGCCAGCAGCTTAGATGCAGGGCCGGACACTGAAGCTTTCTTT	.	TRBJ1-1	TRBV7-6	.
CASSRGLAGTGELFF	TGTGCCAGCAGCCGGGGACTAGCGGGAACAGGGGAGCTGTTTTTT	.	TRBJ2-2	TRBV11-3	TRBD2
CASILQVHGSYEQYF	TGTGCCAGCATACTCCAGGTCCACGGCTCCTACGAGCAGTACTTC	.	TRBJ2-7	TRBV6-5	.
CASSPPGVSQPQHF	TGTGCCAGCAGCCCCCCAGGGGTGAGCCAGCCCCAGCATTTT	.	TRBJ1-5	TRBV6-6	.
CASSAGQGTEKLFF	TGTGCCAGCAGCGCCGGACAGGGAACGGAAAAACTGTTTTTT	.	TRBJ1-4	TRBV4-2	TRBD1
CASSLIFPPGSGEQYF	TGTGCCAGCAGCTTGATTTTTCCTCCCGGGAGTGGGGAGCAGTACTTC	.	TRBJ2-7	TRBV5-4	.
CASSFGTEDNEQFF	TGCGCCAGCAGCTTCGGGACAGAAGACAATGAGCAGTTCTTC	.	TRBJ2-1	TRBV5-1	TRBD1
CVGGGIHGYTF	TGTGTCGGGGGAGGGATACATGGCTACACCTTC	.	TRBJ1-2	TRBV14	.
CASSWTGGWGYTF	TGTGCCAGCAGCTGGACAGGGGGCTGGGGCTACACCTTC	once	TRBJ1-2	TRBV27	TRBD1
CASSSGEGNRELFF	TGCGCCAGCAGTTCAGGGGAGGGGAACCGGGAGCTGTTTTTT	.	TRBJ2-2	TRBV5-1	.
CATSDRGLGYTF	TGTGCCACCAGTGACAGGGGGCTTGGCTACACCTTC	.	TRBJ1-2	TRBV27	TRBD1
CASSIFHSGGTDTQYF	TGTGCCAGTAGTATTTTCCATTCGGGGGGCACAGATACGCAGTATTTT	.	TRBJ2-3	TRBV19	.
CASSVTGQGSKGYTF	TGTGCCAGCAGTGTCACTGGACAGGGGTCGAAAGGCTACACCTTC	.	TRBJ1-2	TRBV2	TRBD1
CASSLFRDTQYF	TGCGCCAGCAGCTTGTTTCGAGATACGCAGTATTTT	.	TRBJ2-3	TRBV5-1	.
CASSLGQGWMNTEAFF	TGTGCCAGCAGCCTGGGACAGGGGTGGATGAACACTGAAGCTTTCTTT	.	TRBJ1-1	TRBV5-4	TRBD1
CASMLRVSGNTIYF	TGTGCCAGCATGCTTCGGGTCTCTGGAAACACCATATATTTT	once	TRBJ1-3	TRBV6-6	.
CASSIGGRGLGEQYF	TGTGCCAGTAGTATTGGCGGGAGAGGGCTGGGCGAGCAGTACTTC	once	TRBJ2-7	TRBV19	TRBD2
CASRVVSGSIDTQYF	TGTGCAAGTCGTGTCGTTAGCGGGAGTATAGATACGCAGTATTTT	few	TRBJ2-3	TRBV12-2	.
CASSLGAGAPVNEQYF	TGTGCCAGCAGCTTGGGAGCTGGGGCTCCAGTGAACGAGCAGTACTTC	.	TRBJ2-7	TRBV5-6	.
CAWSTTDNQPQHF	TGTGCCTGGAGCACAACAGACAATCAGCCCCAGCATTTT	.	TRBJ1-5	TRBV30	.
CASSFSPGIEQYF	TGTGCCAGCAGTTTCTCCCCGGGGATCGAGCAGTACTTC	.	TRBJ2-7	TRBV12-3/TRBV12-4	.